The sequence of this T cell receptor (beta chain) was determined in a study of cytomegalovirus exposure and HLA in healthy donors. Primers included in the PCR were 60 Vbeta and 13 Jbeta primers. The repertoire was sequenced with immunoSEQ multiplex PCR; TCRdb's copy has only in-frame clones and lacks some. This table has over 120,000 clones, around 82% appearing once. The V gene's germline CDR1 is LNHNV and CDR2 YYDKDF (reference sequence). This CDR3 is built from 14 residues. V dropped 7 bases and J dropped 0 bases, with 13 bases sitting between them. The chain is built from TRBV15 and TRBJ2-7, with D perhaps TRBD1 (5 bases). This TCR derives from a female donor in good health and CMV-seronegative. The sequenced sample was PBMCs. The CDR3 DNA reads as TGTGCCACCAAATCAGGGAAGAGCTCCTACGAGCAGTACTTC. It translates to CATKSGKSSYEQYF.